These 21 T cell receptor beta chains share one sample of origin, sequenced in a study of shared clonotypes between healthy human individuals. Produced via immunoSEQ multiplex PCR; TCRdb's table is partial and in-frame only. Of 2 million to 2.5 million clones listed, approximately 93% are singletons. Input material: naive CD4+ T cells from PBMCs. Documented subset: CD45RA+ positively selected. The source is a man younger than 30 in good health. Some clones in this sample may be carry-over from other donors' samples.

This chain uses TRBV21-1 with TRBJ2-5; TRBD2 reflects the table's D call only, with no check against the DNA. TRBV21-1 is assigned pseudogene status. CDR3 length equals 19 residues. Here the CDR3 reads CASSKTNLGLAGMQETQYF. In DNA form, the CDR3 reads TGTGCCAGCAGCAAAACAAATTTGGGACTAGCGGGGATGCAAGAGACCCAGTACTTC.

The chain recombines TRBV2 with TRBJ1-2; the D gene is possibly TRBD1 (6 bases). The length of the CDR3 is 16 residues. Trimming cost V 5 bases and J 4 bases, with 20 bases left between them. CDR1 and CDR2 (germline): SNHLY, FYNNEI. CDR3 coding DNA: TGTGCCAGCAGTCAACTGGACAGACGCCTGAGCTATGGCTACACCTTC. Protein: CASSQLDRRLSYGYTF.

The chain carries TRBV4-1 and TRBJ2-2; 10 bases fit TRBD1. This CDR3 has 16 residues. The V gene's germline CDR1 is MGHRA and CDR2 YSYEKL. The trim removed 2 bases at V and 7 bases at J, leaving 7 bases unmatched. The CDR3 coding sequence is TGCGCCAGCAGCCAACTGACAGGGGGCTACGGCGGGGAGCTGTTTTTT. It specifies CASSQLTGGYGGELFF.

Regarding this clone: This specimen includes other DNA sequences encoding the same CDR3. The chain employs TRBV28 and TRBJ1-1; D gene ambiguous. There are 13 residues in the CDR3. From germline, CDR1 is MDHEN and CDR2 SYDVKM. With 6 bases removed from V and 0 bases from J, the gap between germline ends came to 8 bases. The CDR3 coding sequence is TGTGCCAGCAGGTCCTCAGTGAACACTGAAGCTTTCTTT. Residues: CASRSSVNTEAFF.

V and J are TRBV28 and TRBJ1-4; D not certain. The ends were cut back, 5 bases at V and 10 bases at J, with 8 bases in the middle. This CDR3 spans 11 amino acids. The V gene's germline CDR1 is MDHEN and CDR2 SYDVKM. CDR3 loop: CASSTSGKLFF. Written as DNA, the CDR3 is TGTGCCAGCAGTACCAGTGGAAAACTGTTTTTT.

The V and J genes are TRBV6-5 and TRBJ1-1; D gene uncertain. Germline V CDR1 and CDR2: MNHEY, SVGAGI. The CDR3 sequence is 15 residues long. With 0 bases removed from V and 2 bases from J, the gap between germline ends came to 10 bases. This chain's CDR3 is CASSYSTVTNTEAFF. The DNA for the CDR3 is TGTGCCAGCAGTTACTCTACAGTGACTAACACTGAAGCTTTCTTT.

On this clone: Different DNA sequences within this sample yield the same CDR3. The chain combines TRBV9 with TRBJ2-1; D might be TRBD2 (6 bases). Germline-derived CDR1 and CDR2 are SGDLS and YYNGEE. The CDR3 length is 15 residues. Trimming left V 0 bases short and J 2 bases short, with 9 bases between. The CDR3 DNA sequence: TGTGCCAGCAGCGTAGGCGGGGACGCCTACAATGAGCAGTTCTTC. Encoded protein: CASSVGGDAYNEQFF. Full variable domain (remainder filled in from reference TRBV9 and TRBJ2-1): DSGVTQTPKHLITATGQRVTLRCSPRSGDLSVYWYQQSLDQGLQFLIQYYNGEERAKGNILERFSAQQFPDLHSELNLSSLELGDSALYFCASSVGGDAYNEQFFGPGTRLTVL.

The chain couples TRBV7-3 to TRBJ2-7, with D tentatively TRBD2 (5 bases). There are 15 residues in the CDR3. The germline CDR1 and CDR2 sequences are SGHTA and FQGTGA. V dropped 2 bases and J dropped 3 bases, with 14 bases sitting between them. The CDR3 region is CASSLGSGNNYEQYF. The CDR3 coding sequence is TGTGCCAGCAGCTTAGGGAGCGGAAACAACTACGAGCAGTACTTC.

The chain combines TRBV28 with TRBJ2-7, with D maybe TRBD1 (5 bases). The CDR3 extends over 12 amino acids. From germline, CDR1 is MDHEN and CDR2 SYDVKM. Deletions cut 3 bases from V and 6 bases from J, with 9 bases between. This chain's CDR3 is CASSFRQLEQYF. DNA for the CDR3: TGTGCCAGCAGTTTCCGACAGCTCGAGCAGTACTTC. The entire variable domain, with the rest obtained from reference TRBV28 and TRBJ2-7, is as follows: DVKVTQSSRYLVKRTGEKVFLECVQDMDHENMFWYRQDPGLGLRLIYFSYDVKMKEKGDIPEGYSVSREKKERFSLILESASTNQTSMYLCASSFRQLEQYFGPGTRLTVT.

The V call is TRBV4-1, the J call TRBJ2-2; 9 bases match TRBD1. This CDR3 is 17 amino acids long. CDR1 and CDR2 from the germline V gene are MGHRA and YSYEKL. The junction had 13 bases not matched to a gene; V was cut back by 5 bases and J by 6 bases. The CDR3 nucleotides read TGCGCCAGCAGCTTTTTGACCGCGGGACAGGGACCCGGGGAGCTGTTTTTT. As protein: CASSFLTAGQGPGELFF.

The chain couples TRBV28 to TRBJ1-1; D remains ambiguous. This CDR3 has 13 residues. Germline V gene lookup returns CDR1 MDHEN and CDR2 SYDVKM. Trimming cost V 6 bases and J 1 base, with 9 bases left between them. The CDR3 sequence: CASSGRANTEAFF. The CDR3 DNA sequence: TGTGCCAGCAGCGGGAGAGCGAACACTGAAGCTTTCTTT.

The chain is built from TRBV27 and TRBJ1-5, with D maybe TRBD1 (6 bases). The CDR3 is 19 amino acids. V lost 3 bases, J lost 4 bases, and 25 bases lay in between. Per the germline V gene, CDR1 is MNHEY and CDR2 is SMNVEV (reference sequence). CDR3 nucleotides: TGTGCCAGCAGTTTTTCCCCCCCGGGGTTTGCAGGGACAAATCAGCCCCAGCATTTT. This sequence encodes CASSFSPPGFAGTNQPQHF.

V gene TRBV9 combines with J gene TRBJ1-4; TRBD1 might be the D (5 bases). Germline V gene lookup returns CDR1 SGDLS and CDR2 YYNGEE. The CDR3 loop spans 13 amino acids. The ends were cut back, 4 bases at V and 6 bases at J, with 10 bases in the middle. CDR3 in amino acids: CASSPGGYEKLFF. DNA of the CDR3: TGTGCCAGCAGCCCCGGGGGGTATGAAAAACTGTTTTTT.

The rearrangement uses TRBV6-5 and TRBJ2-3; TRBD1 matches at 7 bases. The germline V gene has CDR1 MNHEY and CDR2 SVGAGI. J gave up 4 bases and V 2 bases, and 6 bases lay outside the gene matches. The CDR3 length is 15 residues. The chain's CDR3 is CASSYAAGGPDTQYF. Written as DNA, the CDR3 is TGTGCCAGCAGTTACGCGGCAGGGGGTCCAGATACGCAGTATTTT.

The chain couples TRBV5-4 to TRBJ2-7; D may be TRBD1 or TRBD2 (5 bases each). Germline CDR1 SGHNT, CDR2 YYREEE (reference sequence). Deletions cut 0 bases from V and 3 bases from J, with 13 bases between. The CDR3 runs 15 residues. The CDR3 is CASSLGGEISYEQYF. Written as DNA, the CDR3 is TGTGCCAGCAGCTTGGGAGGGGAGATAAGCTACGAGCAGTACTTC.

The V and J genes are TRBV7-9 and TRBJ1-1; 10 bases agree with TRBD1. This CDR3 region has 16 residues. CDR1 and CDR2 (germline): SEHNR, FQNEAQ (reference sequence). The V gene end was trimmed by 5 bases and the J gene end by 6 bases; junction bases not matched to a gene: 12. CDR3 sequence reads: CASSQTGGAGGAEAFF. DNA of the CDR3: TGTGCCAGCAGCCAGACAGGGGGCGCGGGTGGAGCTGAAGCTTTCTTT.

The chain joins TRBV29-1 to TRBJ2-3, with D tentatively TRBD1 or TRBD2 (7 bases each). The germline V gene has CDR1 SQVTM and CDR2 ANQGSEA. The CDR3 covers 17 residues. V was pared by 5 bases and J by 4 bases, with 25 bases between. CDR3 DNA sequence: TGCAGCGTTCGGGAATTCGGCAGGGGGGGCCTCTCAGATACGCAGTATTTT. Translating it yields CSVREFGRGGLSDTQYF.

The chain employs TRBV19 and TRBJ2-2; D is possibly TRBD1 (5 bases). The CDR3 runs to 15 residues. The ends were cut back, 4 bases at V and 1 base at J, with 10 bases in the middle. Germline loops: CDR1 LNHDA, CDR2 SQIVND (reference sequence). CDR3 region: CASSKRQKNTGELFF. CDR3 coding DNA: TGTGCCAGTAGTAAAAGACAGAAGAACACCGGGGAGCTGTTTTTT.

In nucleotides, the CDR3 is TGTGCCAGCAGACCCGGGACAGGGGGCCTCTATGGCTACACCTTC. It codes for CASRPGTGGLYGYTF. The chain employs TRBV28 and TRBJ1-2, with 12 nucleotides matching TRBD1. The CDR3 has 15 amino acids. Trimming took 6 bases from V and 4 from J; bases not matched to a gene: 6. Germline CDR1 reads MDHEN; CDR2 reads SYDVKM.

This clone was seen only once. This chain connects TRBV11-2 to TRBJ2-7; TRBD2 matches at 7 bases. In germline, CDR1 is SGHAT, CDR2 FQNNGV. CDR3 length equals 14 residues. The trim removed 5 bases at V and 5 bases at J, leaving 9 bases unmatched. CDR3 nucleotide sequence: TGTGCCAGCAGCCTTCGGGAGGACTTCCACGAGCAGTACTTC. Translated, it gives CASSLREDFHEQYF.

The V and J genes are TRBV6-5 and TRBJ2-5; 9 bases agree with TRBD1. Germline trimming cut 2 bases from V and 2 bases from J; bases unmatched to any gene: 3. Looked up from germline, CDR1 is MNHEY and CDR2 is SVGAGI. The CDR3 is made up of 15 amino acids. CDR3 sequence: CASSYTGQGQETQYF. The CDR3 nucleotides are TGTGCCAGCAGTTACACGGGACAGGGACAAGAGACCCAGTACTTC.